Listed below are T cell receptor beta chains from one sample, sequenced in a study of blood T cell repertoires in COVID-19. The data were produced by immunoSEQ multiplex PCR, yet TCRdb's version contains in-frame clones alone and is incomplete. The repertoire consists of 130,000 or so clones, with roughly 89% occurring once and the leading ten covering roughly a sixth. The sequencing input was peripheral blood. These TCRs come from a man in his forties or fifties with active or convalescent COVID-19. Both conserved end residues are part of each CDR3. A D gene is named only where the DNA matches it firmly. Clone size is given for some rows only: seen once, a few or many times, or a class if the clone is expanded.

>.|.|TRBV19|TRBJ1-5
TGTGCCAGTAGTATCCTCCGGAGCAATCAGCCCCAGCATTTT
CASSILRSNQPQHF
>.|TRBD1|TRBV19|TRBJ1-5
TGTGCCAGTAGTGGGACAGGGGGATCGGGCAGCAATCAGCCCCAGCATTTT
CASSGTGGSGSNQPQHF
>few|.|TRBV14|TRBJ2-7
TGTGCCAGCAGCCTTTCAGTCGGACTCTGGTACGAGCAGTACTTC
CASSLSVGLWYEQYF
>.|.|TRBV7-2|TRBJ2-2
TGTGCCAGCAGCTTACCAGGACGGGGCGGGGAGCTGTTTTTT
CASSLPGRGGELFF
>few|TRBD1|TRBV19|TRBJ1-2
TGTGCCAGTAGTCCCTCAGGGGGCCTGGGCTACACCTTC
CASSPSGGLGYTF
>.|TRBD1|TRBV28|TRBJ1-2
TGTGCCAGCAGTCCCGACAGGGGTCTCCCGTCGAACTATGGCTACACCTTC
CASSPDRGLPSNYGYTF
>few|.|TRBV5-4|TRBJ2-7
TGTGCCAGCAGCTTGGATCCGGGGGGCCCCTACGAGCAGTACTTC
CASSLDPGGPYEQYF
>.|TRBD2|TRBV28|TRBJ2-7
TGTGCCAGCAGTTTAGGCGGGCTAGCGGAATACTACGAGCAGTACTTC
CASSLGGLAEYYEQYF
>once|TRBD1|TRBV10-3|TRBJ1-1
TGTGCCATCAATACAGGGGCCACTGAAGCTTTCTTT
CAINTGATEAFF
>.|TRBD1|TRBV11-2|TRBJ1-4
TGTGCCAGCAGCTTACAGGGCTGGACAGGGGGCCTTGAAAAACTGTTTTTT
CASSLQGWTGGLEKLFF
>.|.|TRBV15|TRBJ1-4
TGTGCCACCAGCCCGCGAACGGGGGGCAGGGGCGAAAAACTGTTTTTT
CATSPRTGGRGEKLFF
>once|.|TRBV4-2|TRBJ2-3
TGTGCCAGCAGCCAACAGTCCACAGATACGCAGTATTTT
CASSQQSTDTQYF
>.|TRBD1|TRBV19|TRBJ1-5
TGTGCCAGTAGTATTCGGGCAGGGGGAGATCAGCCCCAGCATTTT
CASSIRAGGDQPQHF
>.|.|TRBV6-2/TRBV6-3|TRBJ1-1
TGTGCCAGCAGTTCGGACAGACCAACAGCTTTCTTT
CASSSDRPTAFF
>.|.|TRBV5-8|TRBJ2-7
TGTGCCAGCAGCTTGGCTTACGAGCAGTACTTC
CASSLAYEQYF
>.|.|TRBV6-5|TRBJ1-6
TGTGCCAGCAGACCGGCCGGGTCAAATTCACCCCTCCACTTT
CASRPAGSNSPLHF
>.|TRBD1|TRBV2|TRBJ1-3
TGTGCCAGCACCGAAGACAGGGTGAAGGACACCATATATTTT
CASTEDRVKDTIYF
>.|.|TRBV6-5|TRBJ1-5
TGTGCCAGCAGTTACAGGCAGGGCGATCAGCCCCAGCATTTT
CASSYRQGDQPQHF
>.|TRBD1|TRBV6-4|TRBJ2-2
TGTGCCAGCAGAGTGACAGGGGGCATGGCCGGGGAGCTGTTTTTT
CASRVTGGMAGELFF
>.|.|TRBV5-1|TRBJ2-7
TGCGCCAGCAGCTCCCCCGGACAACCCTACGAGCAGTACTTC
CASSSPGQPYEQYF
>.|TRBD1|TRBV3-1/TRBV3-2|TRBJ2-3
TGTGCCAGCAGCCAACGTTATGGACAGGGAACGCAGTATTTT
CASSQRYGQGTQYF
>once|TRBD1|TRBV27|TRBJ2-7
TGTGCCAGCAGTTCCCTGGCCGGCCACAGGGGGCCCTCCGGGTTCTACGAGCAGTACTTC
CASSSLAGHRGPSGFYEQYF
>many|.|TRBV7-9|TRBJ1-2
TGTGCCAGCAGCCATACTGGCGGAATTGATGGCTACACCTTC
CASSHTGGIDGYTF
>once|TRBD1|TRBV11-2|TRBJ1-2
TGTGCCAGCAGCACAAGAACAGGGGGCGGCCTTCGTGGCTACACCTTC
CASSTRTGGGLRGYTF
>.|TRBD2|TRBV29-1|TRBJ2-3
TGCAGCGTTGACGGGAGGAACACAGATACGCAGTATTTT
CSVDGRNTDTQYF
>.|.|TRBV10-3|TRBJ1-3
TGTGCCATCAGTGGGGCACGGGGGACCAGCTCTGGAAACACCATATATTTT
CAISGARGTSSGNTIYF
>.|TRBD1|TRBV19|TRBJ1-5
TGTGCCAGTAGTCCCCGCTCCGGGACAGGCAATCAGCCCCAGCATTTT
CASSPRSGTGNQPQHF
>.|TRBD1|TRBV24-1|TRBJ1-5
TGTGCCACCTCCGGGACAGGGAGGGGTCAGCCCCAGCATTTT
CATSGTGRGQPQHF
>.|.|TRBV19|TRBJ1-1
TGTGCCAGTAGTATTGTGGGGGGCACTGAAGCTTTCTTT
CASSIVGGTEAFF
>.|.|TRBV29-1|TRBJ2-7
TGCAGCGTTGAATTTTTCTCCGAGCAGTACTTC
CSVEFFSEQYF
>.|TRBD2|TRBV29-1|TRBJ2-3
TGCAGCGTTGAAGAGGGTAGCGGGGGCACAGATACGCAGTATTTT
CSVEEGSGGTDTQYF
>.|TRBD1|TRBV11-2|TRBJ1-5
TGTGCCAGCAGCTTAGGGACAGGGTTAGGCAATCAGCCCCAGCATTTT
CASSLGTGLGNQPQHF
>.|TRBD2|TRBV7-8|TRBJ2-2
TGTGCCAGCAGCTCCCCTAGCGGGGGGAACGGGGAGCTGTTTTTT
CASSSPSGGNGELFF
>.|TRBD2|TRBV27|TRBJ2-5
TGTGCCAGCAGTCTCCGACTAGCGGGAACGTACCAAGAGACCCAGTACTTC
CASSLRLAGTYQETQYF
>.|.|TRBV29-1|TRBJ1-3
TGCAGCGTTCAGTGGGCTGCTGGAAACACCATATATTTT
CSVQWAAGNTIYF
>.|TRBD1|TRBV28|TRBJ1-2
TGTGCCAGCAGTTTTAACGGAGGGGGCTCAGATGGCTACACCTTC
CASSFNGGGSDGYTF
>.|.|TRBV2|TRBJ1-4
TGTGCCAGCAGGAGGGAGCATGAAAAACTGTTTTTT
CASRREHEKLFF
>once|.|TRBV29-1|TRBJ1-3
TGCAGCGGTTCACGGTCGTCCGGAAACACCATATATTTT
CSGSRSSGNTIYF
>.|TRBD1|TRBV24-1|TRBJ2-3
TGTGCCACCAGTGACCAAGGACAGGGAGCCACAGATACGCAGTATTTT
CATSDQGQGATDTQYF
>.|TRBD1|TRBV19|TRBJ1-2
TGTGCCAGTAGCGGGACAGGCTTAGACTATGGCTACACCTTC
CASSGTGLDYGYTF
>.|TRBD2|TRBV7-2|TRBJ2-5
TGTGCCAGCAGCTTAGGGCTAGCGGGGGTAGAGACCCAGTACTTC
CASSLGLAGVETQYF